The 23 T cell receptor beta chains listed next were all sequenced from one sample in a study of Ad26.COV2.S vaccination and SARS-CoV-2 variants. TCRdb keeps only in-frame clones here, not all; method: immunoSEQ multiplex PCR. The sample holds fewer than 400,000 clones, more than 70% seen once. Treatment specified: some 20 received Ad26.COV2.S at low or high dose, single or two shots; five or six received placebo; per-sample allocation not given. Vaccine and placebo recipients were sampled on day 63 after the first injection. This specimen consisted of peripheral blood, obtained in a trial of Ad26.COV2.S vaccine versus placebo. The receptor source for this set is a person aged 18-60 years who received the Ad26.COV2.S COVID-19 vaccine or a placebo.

The CDR3 reads CASSEVGQNTGELFF. The CDR3 coding sequence is TGTGCCAGCAGTGAAGTCGGGCAGAACACCGGGGAGCTGTTTTTT. The chain combines TRBV2 with TRBJ2-2; the D is unclear. The germline CDR1 and CDR2 sequences are SNHLY and FYNNEI. This CDR3 is built from 15 residues. V lost 1 base, J lost 1 base, and 7 bases lay in between.

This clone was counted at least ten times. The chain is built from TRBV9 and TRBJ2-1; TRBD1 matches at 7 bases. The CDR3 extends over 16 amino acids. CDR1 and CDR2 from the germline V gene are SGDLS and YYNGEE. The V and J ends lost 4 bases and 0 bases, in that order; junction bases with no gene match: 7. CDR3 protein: CASSSRQGSSYNEQFF. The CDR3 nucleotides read TGTGCCAGCAGCTCCCGACAGGGAAGCTCCTACAATGAGCAGTTCTTC.

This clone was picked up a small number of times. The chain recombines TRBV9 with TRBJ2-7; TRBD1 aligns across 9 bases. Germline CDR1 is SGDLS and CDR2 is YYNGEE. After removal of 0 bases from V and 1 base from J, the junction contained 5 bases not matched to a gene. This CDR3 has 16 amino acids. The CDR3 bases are TGTGCCAGCAGCGTAGAACCCGGGACAGGGTCCTACGAGCAGTACTTC. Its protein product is CASSVEPGTGSYEQYF.

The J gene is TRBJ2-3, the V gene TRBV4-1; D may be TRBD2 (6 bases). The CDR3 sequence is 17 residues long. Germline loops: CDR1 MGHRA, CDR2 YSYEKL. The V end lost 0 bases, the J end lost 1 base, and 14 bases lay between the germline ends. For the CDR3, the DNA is TGCGCCAGCAGCCAAGAATGGACTACTTCAGGCACAGATACGCAGTATTTT. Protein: CASSQEWTTSGTDTQYF.

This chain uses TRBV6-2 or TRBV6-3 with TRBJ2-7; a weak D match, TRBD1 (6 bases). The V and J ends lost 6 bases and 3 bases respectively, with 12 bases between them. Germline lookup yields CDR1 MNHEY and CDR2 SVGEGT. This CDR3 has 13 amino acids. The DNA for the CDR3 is TGTGCCAGCAGCAGGACAGCACTCTACGAGCAGTACTTC. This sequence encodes CASSRTALYEQYF.

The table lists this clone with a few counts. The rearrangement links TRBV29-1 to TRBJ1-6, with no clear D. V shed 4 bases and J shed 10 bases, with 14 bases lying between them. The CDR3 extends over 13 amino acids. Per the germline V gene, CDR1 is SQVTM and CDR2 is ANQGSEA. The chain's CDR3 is CSVAMGLGSPLHF. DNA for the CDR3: TGCAGCGTTGCAATGGGTTTGGGATCACCCCTCCACTTT.

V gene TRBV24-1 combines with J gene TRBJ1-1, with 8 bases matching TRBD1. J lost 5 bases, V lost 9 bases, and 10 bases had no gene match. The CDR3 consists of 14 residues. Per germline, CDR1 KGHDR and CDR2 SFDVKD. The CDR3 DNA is TGTGCCACCGTCCGGACAGGGTGGCGTACTGAAGCTTTCTTT. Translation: CATVRTGWRTEAFF.

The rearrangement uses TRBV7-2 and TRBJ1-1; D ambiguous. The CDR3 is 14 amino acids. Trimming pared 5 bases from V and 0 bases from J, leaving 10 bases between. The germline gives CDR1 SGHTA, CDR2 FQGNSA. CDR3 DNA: TGTGCCAGCAGCGGCCCCCCAATGAACACTGAAGCTTTCTTT. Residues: CASSGPPMNTEAFF.

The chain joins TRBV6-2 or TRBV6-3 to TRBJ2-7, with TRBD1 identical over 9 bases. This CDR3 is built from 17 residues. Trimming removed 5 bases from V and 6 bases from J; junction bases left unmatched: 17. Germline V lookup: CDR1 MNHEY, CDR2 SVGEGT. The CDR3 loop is CASSLTLPGQGSSEQYF. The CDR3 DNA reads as TGTGCCAGCAGTCTCACATTACCGGGACAGGGCTCGTCCGAGCAGTACTTC.

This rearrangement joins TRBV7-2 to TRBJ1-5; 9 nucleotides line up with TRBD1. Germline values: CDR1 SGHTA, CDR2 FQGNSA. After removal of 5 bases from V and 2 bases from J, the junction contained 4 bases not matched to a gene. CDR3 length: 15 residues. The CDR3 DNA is TGTGCCAGCAGCCCGCGGACAGGGGGCAATCAGCCCCAGCATTTT. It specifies CASSPRTGGNQPQHF. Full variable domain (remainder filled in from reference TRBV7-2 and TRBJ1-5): GAGVSQSPSNKVTEKGKDVELRCDPISGHTALYWYRQSLGQGLEFLIYFQGNSAPDKSGLPSDRFSAERTGGSVSTLTIQRTQQEDSAVYLCASSPRTGGNQPQHFGDGTRLSIL.

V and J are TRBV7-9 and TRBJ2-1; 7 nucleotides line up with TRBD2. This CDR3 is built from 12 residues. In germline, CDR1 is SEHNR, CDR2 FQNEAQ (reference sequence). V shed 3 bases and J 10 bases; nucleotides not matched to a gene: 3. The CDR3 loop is CASSLQLAEQFF. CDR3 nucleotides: TGTGCCAGCAGCTTGCAACTAGCGGAGCAGTTCTTC.

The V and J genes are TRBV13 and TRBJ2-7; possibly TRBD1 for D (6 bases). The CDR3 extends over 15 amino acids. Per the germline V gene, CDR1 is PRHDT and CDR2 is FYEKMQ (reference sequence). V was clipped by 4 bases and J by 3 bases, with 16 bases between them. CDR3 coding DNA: TGTGCCAGCAGCTCCAACAGGGAGAATAGCTACGAGCAGTACTTC. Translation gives CASSSNRENSYEQYF.

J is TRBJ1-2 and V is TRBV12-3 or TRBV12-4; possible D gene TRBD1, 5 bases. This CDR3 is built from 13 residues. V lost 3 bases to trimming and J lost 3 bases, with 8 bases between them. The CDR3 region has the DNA TGTGCCAGCAGTTTCGGGACGGACTATGGCTACACCTTC. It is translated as CASSFGTDYGYTF.

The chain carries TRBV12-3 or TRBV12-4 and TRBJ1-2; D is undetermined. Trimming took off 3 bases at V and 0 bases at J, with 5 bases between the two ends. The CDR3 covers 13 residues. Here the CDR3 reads CASSLPANYGYTF. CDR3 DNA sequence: TGTGCCAGCAGTTTGCCGGCTAACTATGGCTACACCTTC.

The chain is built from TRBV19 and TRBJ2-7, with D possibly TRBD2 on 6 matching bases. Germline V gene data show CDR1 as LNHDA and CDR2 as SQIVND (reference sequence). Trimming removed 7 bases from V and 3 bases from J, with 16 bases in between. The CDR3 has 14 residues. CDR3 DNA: TGTGCCAGTACCCCAAGCGGGTTTAGCTACGAGCAGTACTTC. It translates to CASTPSGFSYEQYF.

The CDR3 sequence is CATNPGGRTDTQYF. The CDR3 coding sequence is TGTGCCACCAACCCGGGGGGACGCACAGATACGCAGTATTTT. This chain uses TRBV15 with TRBJ2-3; 7 bases map to TRBD2. Trimming took 7 bases from V and 1 from J; bases not matched to a gene: 5. From germline, CDR1 is LNHNV and CDR2 YYDKDF (reference sequence). The CDR3 covers 14 residues.

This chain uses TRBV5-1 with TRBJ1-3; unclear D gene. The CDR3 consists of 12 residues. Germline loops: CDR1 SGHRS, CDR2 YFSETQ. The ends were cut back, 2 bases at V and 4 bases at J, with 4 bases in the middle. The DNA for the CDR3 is TGCGCCAGCAGCTTAAACGGAAACACCATATATTTT. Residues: CASSLNGNTIYF.

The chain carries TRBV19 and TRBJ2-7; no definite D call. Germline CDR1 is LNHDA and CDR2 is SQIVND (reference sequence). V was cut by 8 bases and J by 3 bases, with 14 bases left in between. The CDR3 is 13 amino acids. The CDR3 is CASSRTAYYEQYF. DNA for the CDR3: TGTGCCAGTTCGCGCACGGCGTACTACGAGCAGTACTTC.

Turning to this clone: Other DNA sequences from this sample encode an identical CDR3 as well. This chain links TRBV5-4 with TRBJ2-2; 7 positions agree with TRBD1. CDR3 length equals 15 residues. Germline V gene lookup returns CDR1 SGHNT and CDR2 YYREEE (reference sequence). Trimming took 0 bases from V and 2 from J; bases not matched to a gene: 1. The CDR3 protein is CASSLGQGNTGELFF. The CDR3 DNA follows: TGTGCCAGCAGCTTGGGACAGGGTAACACCGGGGAGCTGTTTTTT.

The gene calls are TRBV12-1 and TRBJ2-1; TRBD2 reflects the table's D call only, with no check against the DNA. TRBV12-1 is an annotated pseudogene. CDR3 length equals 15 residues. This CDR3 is CASSFVGRGDTEQFF. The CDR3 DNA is TGTGCCAGCAGCTTTGTAGGACGGGGGGATACTGAGCAGTTCTTC.

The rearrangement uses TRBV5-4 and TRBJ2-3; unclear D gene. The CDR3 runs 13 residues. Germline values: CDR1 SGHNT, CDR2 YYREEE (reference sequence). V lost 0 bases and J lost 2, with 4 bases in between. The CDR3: CASSLEPTDTQYF. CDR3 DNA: TGTGCCAGCAGCTTGGAACCCACAGATACGCAGTATTTT.

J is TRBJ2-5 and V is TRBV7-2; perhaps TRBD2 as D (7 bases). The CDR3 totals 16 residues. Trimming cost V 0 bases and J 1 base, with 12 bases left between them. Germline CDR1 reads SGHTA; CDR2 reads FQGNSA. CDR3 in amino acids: CASSLAWGGPQETQYF. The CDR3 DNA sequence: TGTGCCAGCAGCTTAGCCTGGGGGGGGCCCCAAGAGACCCAGTACTTC.

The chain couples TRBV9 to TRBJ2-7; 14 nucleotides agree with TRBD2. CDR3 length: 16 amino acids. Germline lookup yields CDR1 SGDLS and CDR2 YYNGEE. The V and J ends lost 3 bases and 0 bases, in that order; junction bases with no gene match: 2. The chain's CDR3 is CASSAGLAGGSYEQYF. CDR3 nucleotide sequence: TGTGCCAGCAGCGCCGGACTAGCGGGGGGCTCCTACGAGCAGTACTTC.